Presented here are 30 T cell receptor beta chains from one specimen sequenced in a study of T cells in Graves' hyperthyroidism and ophthalmopathy (dated by TCRdb to about 2019). Libraries were built with multiplex PCR. Sequencing used an Illumina HiSeq 2000. The TCR beta CDR3 regions were amplified from the RNA transcripts. For the first round of RT-PCR on the TCR CDR3, the HTBI primer set was used together with the Qiagen OneStep RT-PCR kit. The public reads were reanalyzed by TCRdb: fastp trimming at Q25, MiXCR alignment, in-frame beta chains only. Here each entry gathers all rows of one CDR3 protein and keeps the most common genes and DNA. The sample table records more than 650,000 distinct CDR3 sequences; approximately 14% of these occur just once. The ten biggest clones cover roughly 10% of the sample. Material: blood. These TCRs come from a woman in her late teens or twenties with Graves' hyperthyroidism.

The gene calls are TRBV19 and TRBJ1-4, with TRBD1 as a possible D gene (6 bases). Trimming cost V 4 bases and J 2 bases, with 23 bases left between them. CDR3 length: 19 amino acids. Germline lookup yields CDR1 LNHDA and CDR2 SQIVND (reference sequence). In nucleotides, the CDR3 is TGTGCCAGTAGTACTATAGTTGGACAGCTGATTGGCACTAATGAAAAACTGTTTTTT. Its protein product is CASSTIVGQLIGTNEKLFF.

In its sample, this clonotype was seen a few times. The chain couples TRBV5-6 to TRBJ1-1; maybe TRBD1 (5 bases). Germline CDR1 is SGHDT and CDR2 is YYEEEE. The CDR3 sequence is 15 residues long. The V gene lost 4 bases and the J gene lost 0 bases, with 13 bases spanning the gap. The CDR3 reads CASSPLGQMNTEAFF. CDR3 DNA: TGTGCCAGCAGCCCCCTGGGGCAGATGAACACTGAAGCTTTCTTT.

A few counts support this clonotype. A much larger clone differs from this one at a single base, so this may be a read error. The V gene is TRBV28, the J gene TRBJ2-7, with 11 bases matching TRBD2. Germline CDR1 is MDHEN and CDR2 is SYDVKM. CDR3 length: 17 residues. V gave up 6 bases and J gave up 3 bases; unmatched junction bases: 13. CDR3 sequence: CASRRIAGGTKGYEQYF. The CDR3 nucleotides read TGTGCCAGCAGACGTATAGCGGGAGGGACGAAAGGCTACGAGCAGTACTTC. Variable domain in full (rest from reference TRBV28 and TRBJ2-7): DVKVTQSSRYLVKRTGEKVFLECVQDMDHENMFWYRQDPGLGLRLIYFSYDVKMKEKGDIPEGYSVSREKKERFSLILESASTNQTSMYLCASRRIAGGTKGYEQYFGPGTRLTVT.

This clonotype was picked up many times. The rearrangement links TRBV28 to TRBJ2-2; D call uncertain. In germline, CDR1 is MDHEN, CDR2 SYDVKM. Between the trimmed V and J ends, which lost 6 bases and 2 bases, there was a span of 13 bases. The CDR3 contains 15 residues. The CDR3 is CASSQSAKNTGELFF. In nucleotides, the CDR3 is TGTGCCAGCAGCCAATCGGCGAAAAACACCGGGGAGCTGTTTTTT.

This clonotype was picked up a small number of times. The chain recombines TRBV4-1 with TRBJ2-7; 8 bases agree with TRBD1. V shed 3 bases and J 3 bases; nucleotides not matched to a gene: 10. The CDR3 is 16 residues long. Per germline, CDR1 MGHRA and CDR2 YSYEKL. The CDR3 DNA follows: TGCGCCAGCAGCCACATGGGACAGGCGAACTTCTACGAGCAGTACTTC. It codes for CASSHMGQANFYEQYF.

The chain uses TRBV11-2 and TRBJ1-6, with TRBD1 as a possible D gene (5 bases). Germline loops: CDR1 SGHAT, CDR2 FQNNGV. The CDR3 has 15 amino acids. V was pared by 5 bases and J by 7 bases, with 15 bases between. CDR3 nucleotide sequence: TGTGCCAGCAGCCCCTATGGGGGGGACAATTCACCCCTCCACTTT. Translated: CASSPYGGDNSPLHF.

The table lists this clonotype with a few counts. This rearrangement joins TRBV5-1 to TRBJ2-2, with D hard to call. Germline assignment: CDR1 SGHRS and CDR2 YFSETQ. Trimming took off 6 bases at V and 6 bases at J, with 6 bases between the two ends. The CDR3 covers 11 residues. The CDR3 bases are TGCGCCAGCAAAGTATCCGGGGAGCTGTTTTTT. Its protein is CASKVSGELFF.

This clonotype has ten or more counts. The chain combines TRBV5-1 with TRBJ1-6, with 9 bases fitting TRBD1. This CDR3 region has 15 residues. With 4 bases clipped from V and 5 bases from J, the junction kept 4 bases outside the gene matches. Germline CDR1 reads SGHRS; CDR2 reads YFSETQ. CDR3: CASSPGDRDNSPLHF. In DNA, the CDR3 is TGCGCCAGCAGCCCGGGGGACAGGGATAATTCACCCCTCCACTTT.

There are a few counts of this clonotype. The CDR3: CASSTRGTGMNTEAFF. CDR3 nucleotides: TGTGCCAGTAGTACCCGAGGGACAGGCATGAACACTGAAGCTTTCTTT. The rearrangement uses TRBV19 and TRBJ1-1, with 8 bases that match TRBD1. In germline, CDR1 is LNHDA, CDR2 SQIVND (reference sequence). CDR3 size: 16 residues. Trimming removed 4 bases from V and 0 bases from J; junction bases left unmatched: 7.

This clonotype was observed a handful of times. The gene calls are TRBV4-1 and TRBJ1-5; possible D gene TRBD1, 5 bases. The CDR3 contains 16 residues. V lost 4 bases and J lost 6, with 19 bases in between. Per germline, CDR1 MGHRA and CDR2 YSYEKL. The CDR3 here is CASSLRDGDRGQPQHF. CDR3 sequence (DNA): TGCGCCAGCAGCCTCCGGGACGGCGACCGCGGTCAGCCCCAGCATTTT.

CDR3 in amino acids: CASSPGRRAGGPGSPGELFF. The CDR3 region has the DNA TGCGCCAGCAGCCCGGGGCGGCGAGCGGGAGGGCCGGGTTCCCCCGGGGAGCTGTTTTTT. This rearrangement joins TRBV4-1 to TRBJ2-2, with TRBD2 matching 10 bases. The germline gives CDR1 MGHRA, CDR2 YSYEKL. The V and J ends lost 4 bases and 6 bases, in that order; junction bases with no gene match: 20. The CDR3 spans 20 residues.

This chain links TRBV12-3 or TRBV12-4 with TRBJ2-3, with D unclear. The CDR3 spans 13 residues. Trimming shortened V by 8 bases and J by 6 bases, and 15 bases separated the two germline ends. The CDR3, as DNA: TGTGCCAGCGTCAACTCATCCGAGGATACGCAGTATTTT. Translating it yields CASVNSSEDTQYF.

This clonotype has only a few counts. At one of its ends the junction is not consistent with the germline gene, which may arise from a read error. This chain connects TRBV6-2 or TRBV6-3 to TRBJ2-7, with no clear D. Germline-derived CDR1 and CDR2 are MNHEY and SVGEGT. This CDR3 has 16 amino acids. CDR3 in amino acids: CASSYYTPGGSYEQYF. The CDR3 region has the DNA TGTGCCAGCAGTTACTATACACCCGGCGGCTCCTACGAGCAGTACTTT.

This clonotype was detected a few times. This sequence joins TRBV5-1 and TRBJ1-2; the D gene is possibly TRBD1 (5 bases). The CDR3 runs 14 residues. The V end lost 1 base, the J end lost 6 bases, and 13 bases lay between the germline ends. The germline V gene has CDR1 SGHRS and CDR2 YFSETQ. CDR3 DNA sequence: TGCGCCAGCAGCTTGACCGCAGGGCAGAATGGCTACACCTTC. It encodes CASSLTAGQNGYTF.

This clonotype was counted a few times. The chain's CDR3 is CAWSVVDSGYTF. The CDR3 nucleotides read TGTGCCTGGAGTGTAGTGGACAGCGGCTACACCTTC. The J gene is TRBJ1-2, the V gene TRBV30; weak D call: TRBD1 (6 bases). Germline V gene lookup returns CDR1 GTSNPN and CDR2 SVGIG (reference sequence). The CDR3 spans 12 residues. Deletions cut 0 bases from V and 8 bases from J, with 10 bases between.

J is TRBJ1-4 and V is TRBV19, with unresolved D. The CDR3 is 19 residues long. The germline gives CDR1 LNHDA, CDR2 SQIVND (reference sequence). V dropped 1 base and J dropped 2 bases, with 20 bases sitting between them. The CDR3 reads CASSIGRVRVRTTNEKLFF. As DNA, the CDR3 is TGTGCCAGTAGTATAGGACGCGTGAGGGTTCGGACGACTAATGAAAAACTGTTTTTT. Based on the CDR3 plus reference TRBV19 and TRBJ1-4, the full variable domain is DGGITQSPKYLFRKEGQNVTLSCEQNLNHDAMYWYRQDPGQGLRLIYYSQIVNDFQKGDIAEGYSVSREKKESFPLTVTSAQKNPTAFYLCASSIGRVRVRTTNEKLFFGSGTQLSVL.

The V and J genes are TRBV20-1 and TRBJ1-2, with D possibly TRBD1 on 6 matching bases. Germline CDR1 reads DFQATT; CDR2 reads SNEGSKA (reference sequence). V was trimmed by 6 bases and J by 14 bases, leaving 22 bases between them. The CDR3 extends over 12 amino acids. Here the CDR3 reads CSAPGAGLGLTF. The CDR3, as DNA: TGCAGTGCCCCAGGGGCGGGGCTAGGGCTGACCTTC.

V usage is TRBV28 and J usage is TRBJ2-4; D not resolved. CDR3 size: 9 residues. Deletions cut 4 bases from V and 14 bases from J, with 6 bases between. CDR1 is MDHEN and CDR2 is SYDVKM in the germline V gene. In DNA form, the CDR3 reads TGTGCCAGCAGTTGGACGGAGTACTTC. Residues: CASSWTEYF.

This clonotype was seen at least ten times. The CDR3 DNA reads TGCGCCAGCAGCCAAGATTTGCAGGTCCGTGGCGAGCAGTACTTC. Translating gives CASSQDLQVRGEQYF. The chain links TRBV4-3 to TRBJ2-7, with D unclear. The CDR3 sequence is 15 residues long. Trimming left V 0 bases short and J 6 bases short, with 15 bases between. Germline CDR1 reads LGHNA; CDR2 reads YSLEER.

The chain combines TRBV27 with TRBJ1-1; D may be TRBD1 (6 bases). The V end was cut by 1 base, the J end by 1 base, with 25 bases between. The V gene's germline CDR1 is MNHEY and CDR2 SMNVEV (reference sequence). This CDR3 has 20 amino acids. The CDR3 region is CASSLYSLRPKTGPNTEAFF. DNA of the CDR3: TGTGCCAGCAGTTTATATTCCCTCAGACCGAAGACAGGACCGAACACTGAAGCTTTCTTT.

This clonotype was seen at least ten times. The rearrangement joins TRBV12-3 or TRBV12-4 to TRBJ1-6; tentative D call: TRBD1 (6 bases). The V and J ends lost 6 bases and 2 bases respectively, with 14 bases between them. The length of the CDR3 is 16 residues. DNA of the CDR3: TGTGCCAGCAGGCCCAGGACAGACCCCTATAATTCACCCCTCCACTTT. Translated: CASRPRTDPYNSPLHF.

This clonotype was seen ten or more times. Here the CDR3 reads CASRPRAREAFF. CDR3 DNA sequence: TGTGCCAGCAGACCCCGGGCCAGAGAAGCTTTCTTT. The chain employs TRBV12-3 or TRBV12-4 and TRBJ1-1; D uncertain. This CDR3 spans 12 amino acids. V lost 6 bases and J 8 bases, leaving 13 bases between the germline ends.

This clonotype has a count of ten or more. The V gene is TRBV30, the J gene TRBJ1-1; a possible D gene is TRBD1 (5 bases). V lost 5 bases and J 8 bases, leaving 15 bases between the germline ends. CDR3 size: 12 residues. Germline values: CDR1 GTSNPN, CDR2 SVGIG (reference sequence). Written as DNA, the CDR3 is TGTGCCTGGGGGACCGCACTATGGGAAGCTTTCTTT. This gives the protein CAWGTALWEAFF. The full variable domain, in which reference TRBV30 and TRBJ1-1 provide the parts outside the CDR3, is SQTIHQWPATLVQPVGSPLSLECTVEGTSNPNLYWYRQAAGRGLQLLFYSVGIGQISSEVPQNLSASRPQDRQFILSSKKLLLSDSGFYLCAWGTALWEAFFGQGTRLTVV.

V is TRBV19 and J is TRBJ2-5; 7 bases align to TRBD2. From germline, CDR1 is LNHDA and CDR2 SQIVND (reference sequence). This CDR3 spans 13 amino acids. V lost 10 bases to trimming and J lost 4 bases; unmatched junction nucleotides: 9. CDR3 protein: CATGSGTGETQYF. The CDR3, as DNA: TGTGCCACAGGGAGCGGGACGGGAGAGACCCAGTACTTC. The full variable domain, its missing parts supplied by reference TRBV19 and TRBJ2-5, is DGGITQSPKYLFRKEGQNVTLSCEQNLNHDAMYWYRQDPGQGLRLIYYSQIVNDFQKGDIAEGYSVSREKKESFPLTVTSAQKNPTAFYLCATGSGTGETQYFGPGTRLLVL.

This clonotype was observed a few times. This sequence joins TRBV5-1 and TRBJ2-1; D gene ambiguous. The ends were cut back, 0 bases at V and 9 bases at J, with 16 bases in the middle. This CDR3 is built from 15 residues. Germline-derived CDR1 and CDR2 are SGHRS and YFSETQ. As DNA, the CDR3 is TGCGCCAGCAGCTTGGCCGGACGGGCATCGGGTGAGCAGTTCTTC. Its protein product is CASSLAGRASGEQFF.

CDR3 coding DNA: TGTGCCAGCAGCTTAGATCACCCAGGGTACGAGCAGTACTTC. It encodes CASSLDHPGYEQYF. The chain joins TRBV7-2 to TRBJ2-7, with D possibly TRBD1 on 5 matching bases. Germline V gene data show CDR1 as SGHTA and CDR2 as FQGNSA. This CDR3 is 14 amino acids long. Between the trimmed V and J ends, which lost 1 base and 4 bases, there was a span of 11 bases. The full variable domain, in which reference TRBV7-2 and TRBJ2-7 provide the parts outside the CDR3, is GAGVSQSPSNKVTEKGKDVELRCDPISGHTALYWYRQSLGQGLEFLIYFQGNSAPDKSGLPSDRFSAERTGGSVSTLTIQRTQQEDSAVYLCASSLDHPGYEQYFGPGTRLTVT.

This clonotype appeared a few times. The V and J genes are TRBV6-2 or TRBV6-3 and TRBJ1-1; D is possibly TRBD1 (5 bases). Trimming cost V 2 bases and J 8 bases, with 12 bases left between them. This CDR3 region has 13 residues. Germline loops: CDR1 MNHEY, CDR2 SVGEGT. The CDR3, as DNA: TGTGCCAGCAGTTACGTGGGAAAGGGGGAAGCTTTCTTT. Translation gives CASSYVGKGEAFF.

This clonotype came up a few times. The chain combines TRBV7-3 with TRBJ2-1; D remains unclear. The CDR3 consists of 14 residues. V lost 4 bases and J 4 bases, leaving 11 bases between the germline ends. Germline V gives CDR1 SGHTA, CDR2 FQGTGA. The CDR3 protein is CASSSRGDYNEQFF. The CDR3 DNA reads TGTGCCAGCAGCTCCAGAGGTGATTACAATGAGCAGTTCTTC. The variable domain in full, with the rest retrieved from reference TRBV7-3 and TRBJ2-1, is GAGVSQTPSNKVTEKGKYVELRCDPISGHTALYWYRQSLGQGPEFLIYFQGTGAADDSGLPNDRFFAVRPEGSVSTLKIQRTERGDSAVYLCASSSRGDYNEQFFGPGTRLTVL.

This clonotype was detected a few times. The chain carries TRBV6-6 and TRBJ1-5; D is unresolved. Germline-derived CDR1 and CDR2 are MNHNY and SVGAGI (reference sequence). V lost 2 bases and J 2 bases, leaving 16 bases between the germline ends. The CDR3 has 17 residues. The CDR3 DNA reads as TGTGCCAGCAGTTACCGCCCAATGGGCCAGGGCAATCAGCCCCAGCATTTT. Residues: CASSYRPMGQGNQPQHF.

The sample holds a few counts of this clonotype. The genes are TRBV10-3 and TRBJ2-7; D call uncertain. This CDR3 contains 12 residues. Deletions cut 0 bases from V and 3 bases from J, with 3 bases between. CDR1 is ENHRY and CDR2 is SYGVKD in the germline V gene. CDR3 coding DNA: TGTGCCATCAGTGAGTCGGGCTACGAGCAGTACTTC. Translation: CAISESGYEQYF.